This T cell receptor beta chain was retrieved from a study of shared clonotypes between healthy human individuals. Study details: Per donor, three plates held CD4 naive cells, three held CD4 memory, two held CD8 naive and one held CD8 memory. Study findings and constraints: Clonotypes which were not shared had lower generation probabilities than clonotypes that all four donors shared.

To note about this clone: Its cognate antigen is unknown.

As originally analysed: ImmunoSEQ yielded junction-only sequences lacking quality scores, so filtering differed. This table comes from immunoSEQ multiplex PCR, and its TCRdb copy is limited to in-frame clones, with some not included. V, J and clone size are taken as reported in that table, and D and trimming were inferred from the DNA itself. The repertoire holds 2 million or so clones, with less than 95% as singletons. Looked up from germline, CDR1 is SGHTA and CDR2 is FQGTGA. V lost 1 base, J lost 8 bases, and 6 bases lay in between. This CDR3 comprises 12 residues. Terminally differentiated effector memory CD45RA+ cells were excluded by CCR7 positive selection of CD45RO-negative cells. All donors were healthy HIV-negative adults lacking recent acute infections or vaccinations.

The sequence was obtained from a man between 18 and 29 years old in good health. The material sequenced was naive CD8+ T cells sorted from blood. V usage is TRBV7-3 and J usage is TRBJ2-1; no definite D call. In DNA form, the CDR3 reads TGTGCCAGCAGCTTAAGGCCGCATGAGCAGTTCTTC. Translating it yields CASSLRPHEQFF.